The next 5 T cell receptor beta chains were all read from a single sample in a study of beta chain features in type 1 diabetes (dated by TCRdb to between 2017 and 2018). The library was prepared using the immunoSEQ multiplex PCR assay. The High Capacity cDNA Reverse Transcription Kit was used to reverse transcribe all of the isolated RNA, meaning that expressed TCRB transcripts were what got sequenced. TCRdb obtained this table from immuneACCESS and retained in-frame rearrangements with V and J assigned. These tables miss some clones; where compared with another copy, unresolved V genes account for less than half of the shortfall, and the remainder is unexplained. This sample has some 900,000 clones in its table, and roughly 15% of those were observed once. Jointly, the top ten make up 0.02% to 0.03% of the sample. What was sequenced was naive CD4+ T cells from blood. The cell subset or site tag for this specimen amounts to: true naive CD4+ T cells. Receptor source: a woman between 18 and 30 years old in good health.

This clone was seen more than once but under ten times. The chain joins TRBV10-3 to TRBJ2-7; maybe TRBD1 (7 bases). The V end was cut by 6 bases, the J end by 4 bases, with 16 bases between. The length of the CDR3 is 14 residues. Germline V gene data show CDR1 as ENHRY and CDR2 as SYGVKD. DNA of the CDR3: TGTGCCATCAGGGAGGGACAGACTTTGTACGAGCAGTACTTC. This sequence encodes CAIREGQTLYEQYF.

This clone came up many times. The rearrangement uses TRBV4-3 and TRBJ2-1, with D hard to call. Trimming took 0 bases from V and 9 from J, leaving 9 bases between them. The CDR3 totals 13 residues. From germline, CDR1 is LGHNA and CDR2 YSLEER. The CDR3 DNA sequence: TGCGCCAGCAGCCAAGAAGCCGTAGGTGAGCAGTTCTTC. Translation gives CASSQEAVGEQFF.

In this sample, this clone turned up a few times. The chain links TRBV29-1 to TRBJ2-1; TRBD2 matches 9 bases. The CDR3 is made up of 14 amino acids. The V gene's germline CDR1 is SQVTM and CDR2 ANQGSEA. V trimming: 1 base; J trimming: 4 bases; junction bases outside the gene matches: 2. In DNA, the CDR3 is TGCAGCGTTGAAGGGGGACTAGCTTACAATGAGCAGTTCTTC. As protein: CSVEGGLAYNEQFF.

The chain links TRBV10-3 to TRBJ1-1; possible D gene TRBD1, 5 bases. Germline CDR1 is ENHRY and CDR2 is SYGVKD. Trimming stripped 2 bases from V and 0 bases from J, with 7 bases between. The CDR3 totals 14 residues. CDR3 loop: CAISEGTVNTEAFF. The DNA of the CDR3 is TGTGCCATCAGTGAGGGGACTGTGAACACTGAAGCTTTCTTT.

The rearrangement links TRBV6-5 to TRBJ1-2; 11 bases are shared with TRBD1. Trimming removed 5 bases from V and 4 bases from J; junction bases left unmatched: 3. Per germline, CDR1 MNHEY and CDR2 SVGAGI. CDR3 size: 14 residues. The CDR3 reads CASSGQGAFYGYTF. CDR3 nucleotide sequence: TGTGCCAGCAGTGGACAGGGGGCCTTCTATGGCTACACCTTC.